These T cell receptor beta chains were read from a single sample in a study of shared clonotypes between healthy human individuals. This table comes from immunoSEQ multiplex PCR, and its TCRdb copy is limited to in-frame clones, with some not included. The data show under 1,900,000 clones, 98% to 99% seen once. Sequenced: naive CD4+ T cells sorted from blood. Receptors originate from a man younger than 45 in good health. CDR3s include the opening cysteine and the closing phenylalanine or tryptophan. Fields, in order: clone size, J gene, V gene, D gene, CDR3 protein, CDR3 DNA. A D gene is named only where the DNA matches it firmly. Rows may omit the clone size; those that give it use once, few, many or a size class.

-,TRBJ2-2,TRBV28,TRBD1,CASSRGRQGAQYIGELFF,TGTGCCAGCAGTCGAGGTCGGCAGGGGGCGCAGTATATCGGGGAGCTGTTTTTT
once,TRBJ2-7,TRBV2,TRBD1,CATKRQGPYEQYF,TGTGCCACCAAGAGACAGGGCCCCTACGAGCAGTACTTC
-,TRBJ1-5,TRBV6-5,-,CASSTAGRVDQPQHF,TGTGCCAGCAGCACTGCGGGCAGGGTGGATCAGCCCCAGCATTTT
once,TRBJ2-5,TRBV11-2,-,CASSLTLLAFQETQYF,TGTGCCAGCAGCTTAACCTTACTAGCATTCCAAGAGACCCAGTACTTC
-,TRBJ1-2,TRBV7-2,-,CASSLASWSREYGYTF,TGTGCCAGCAGCTTAGCCTCGTGGTCCAGGGAATATGGCTACACCTTC
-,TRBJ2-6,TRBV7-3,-,CASSLLGTTGSVLTF,TGTGCCAGCAGCTTATTGGGGACAACGGGGAGCGTCCTGACTTTC
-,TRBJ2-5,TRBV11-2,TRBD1,CASSLTGGMETQYF,TGTGCCAGCAGCTTAACAGGGGGCATGGAGACCCAGTACTTC
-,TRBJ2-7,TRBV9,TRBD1,CASSDPRAGGYEQYF,TGTGCCAGCAGCGACCCCCGGGCAGGGGGTTACGAGCAGTACTTC
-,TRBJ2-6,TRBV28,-,CASSLPLSGANVLTF,TGTGCCAGCAGTTTACCGCTCTCTGGGGCCAACGTCCTGACTTTC
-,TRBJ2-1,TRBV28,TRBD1,CASSLGQGCVF,TGTGCCAGCAGTTTGGGACAGGGTTGTGTCTTC
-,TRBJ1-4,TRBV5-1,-,CASSSRGLNEKLFF,TGCGCCAGCAGCTCCAGGGGACTTAATGAAAAACTGTTTTTT
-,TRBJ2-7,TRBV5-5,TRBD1,CASSLRGTGGLSVPYEQYF,TGTGCCAGCAGCCTCCGGGGGACAGGGGGTTTAAGTGTCCCCTACGAGCAGTACTTC
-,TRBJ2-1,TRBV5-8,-,CASRPIGLIYNEQFF,TGTGCCAGCAGACCGATTGGACTGATCTACAATGAGCAGTTCTTC
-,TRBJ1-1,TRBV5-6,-,CASSPGPGNTEAFF,TGTGCCAGCAGCCCTGGTCCGGGGAACACTGAAGCTTTCTTT
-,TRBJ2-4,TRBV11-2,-,CASSLDRRLPIQYF,TGTGCCAGCAGCTTAGATCGCAGACTGCCGATTCAGTACTTC
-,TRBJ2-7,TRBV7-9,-,CASSPSVYYEQYF,TGTGCCAGCAGCCCCTCTGTTTACTACGAGCAGTACTTC
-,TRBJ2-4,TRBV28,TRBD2,CASSIAGRNIQYF,TGTGCCAGCAGTATAGCGGGGCGGAACATTCAGTACTTC
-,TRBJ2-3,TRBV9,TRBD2,CASSVASGASGTQYF,TGTGCCAGCAGCGTAGCTAGCGGAGCATCGGGTACGCAGTATTTT
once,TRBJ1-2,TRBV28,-,CASSALRRLSGYTF,TGTGCCAGCAGTGCGCTGAGGCGCCTGAGTGGCTACACCTTC
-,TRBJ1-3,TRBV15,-,CATSRDPGTLGNTIYF,TGTGCCACCAGCAGAGATCCCGGGACCCTAGGAAACACCATATATTTT
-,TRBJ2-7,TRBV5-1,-,CASSLGILKREQYF,TGCGCCAGCAGCTTGGGAATTCTAAAACGCGAGCAGTACTTC
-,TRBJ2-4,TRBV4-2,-,CASSPFPGAKNIQYF,TGTGCCAGCAGCCCATTCCCGGGGGCCAAAAACATTCAGTACTTC
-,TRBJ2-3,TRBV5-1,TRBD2,CASSPGLAGGSGTDTQYF,TGCGCCAGCAGCCCGGGACTAGCGGGAGGGTCGGGCACAGATACGCAGTATTTT
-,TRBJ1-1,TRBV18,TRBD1,CASSLQLGQGATEAFF,TGTGCCAGCTCACTACAATTAGGACAGGGGGCGACTGAAGCTTTCTTT
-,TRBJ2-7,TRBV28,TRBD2,CASSLRAGPVYEQYF,TGTGCCAGCAGTTTAAGAGCGGGACCCGTTTACGAGCAGTACTTC
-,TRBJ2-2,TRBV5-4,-,CASSLANRGRTNTGELFF,TGTGCCAGCAGCTTGGCCAATAGGGGACGAACGAACACCGGGGAGCTGTTTTTT
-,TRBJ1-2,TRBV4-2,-,CASSQAGGAGSANYGYTF,TGTGCCAGCAGCCAAGCCGGGGGCGCAGGGTCCGCTAACTATGGCTACACCTTC
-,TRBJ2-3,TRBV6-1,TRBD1,CASSEADRGRDTQYF,TGTGCCAGCAGTGAAGCAGACAGGGGTCGCGATACGCAGTATTTT
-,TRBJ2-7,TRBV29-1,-,CSVYSLSYEQYF,TGCAGCGTTTATTCTCTCTCCTACGAGCAGTACTTC